This entry concerns a single T cell receptor beta chain. The antigen is undetermined. This sample is part of a study of shared clonotypes between healthy human individuals. Overall study results and limits: Rarefaction showed sorted-subset sequencing was incomplete despite large depth. Generation of non-shared clonotypes was less probable than generation of clonotypes shared by all four donors. Sampling included only blood; tissue repertoires likely differ.

Assay execution proceeded at the deep level. TCRdb's table, derived via immunoSEQ multiplex PCR, lists solely in-frame clones and lacks some. The data hold 950,000 to 1,100,000 clones, with more than 75% observed a single time. This TCR came from a man between 18 and 29 years old in good health. Some clones in this sample may be carry-over from other donors' samples. The sequenced sample consisted of memory CD4+ T cells from PBMCs. The subset is: CD45RA-negative fraction.

CDR3 protein: CASSANGGLETQYF. CDR3 nucleotides: TGTGCCAGCAGTGCCAACGGGGGCCTCGAGACCCAGTACTTC. This chain joins TRBV27 and TRBJ2-5, with D perhaps matching TRBD1 or TRBD2 (6 bases each). Germline CDR1 reads MNHEY; CDR2 reads SMNVEV (reference sequence). CDR3 length equals 14 residues. With 5 bases removed from V and 5 bases from J, the gap between germline ends came to 15 bases.